This TCR beta chain appears in the sequencing data of a study of blood T cell repertoires in COVID-19. Germline CDR1 reads MNHEY; CDR2 reads SVGAGI. This CDR3 is built from 14 residues. V lost 2 bases, J lost 7 bases, and 14 bases lay in between. Original handling: By means of reference gene primer amplification, nucleated cell counts were estimated. Sequencing was performed with immunoSEQ multiplex PCR; in TCRdb, only in-frame clones are kept and a portion is missing. V and J calls and clone size are as listed in that table; D and trimming were resolved from the DNA. The sample lists under 250,000 clones, approximately 80% occurring once. Clinical histories supplied by participants themselves formed the basis of cohort assignment. For recovered donors of Cohort 3, there were two negative PCRs, clearance, or symptom resolution.

Specimen: PBMCs or T cells enriched from blood (not recorded which). This TCR derives from a woman between 55 and 75 years old who had recovered from COVID-19. The V gene is TRBV6-5, the J gene TRBJ1-2, with D hard to call. This CDR3 reads CASSYPSGVGGYTF. CDR3 sequence (DNA): TGTGCCAGCAGTTACCCATCCGGGGTAGGTGGCTACACCTTC.